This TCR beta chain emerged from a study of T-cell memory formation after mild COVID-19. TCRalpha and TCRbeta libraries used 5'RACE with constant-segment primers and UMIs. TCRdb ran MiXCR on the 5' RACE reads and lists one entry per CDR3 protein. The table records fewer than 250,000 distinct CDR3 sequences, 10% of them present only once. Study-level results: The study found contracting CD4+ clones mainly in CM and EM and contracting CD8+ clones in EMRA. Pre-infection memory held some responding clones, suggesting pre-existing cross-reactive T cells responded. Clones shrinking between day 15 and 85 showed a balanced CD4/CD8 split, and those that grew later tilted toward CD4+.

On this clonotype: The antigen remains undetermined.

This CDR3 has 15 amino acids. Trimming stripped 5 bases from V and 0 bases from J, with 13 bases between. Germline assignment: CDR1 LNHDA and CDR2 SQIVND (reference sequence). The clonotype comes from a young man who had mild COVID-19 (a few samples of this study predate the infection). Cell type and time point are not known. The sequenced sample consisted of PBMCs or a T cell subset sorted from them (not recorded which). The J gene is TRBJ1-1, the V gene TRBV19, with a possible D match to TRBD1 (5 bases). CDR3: CASSDSGTMNTEAFF. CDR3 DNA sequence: TGTGCCAGTAGTGATTCCGGGACCATGAACACTGAAGCTTTCTTT. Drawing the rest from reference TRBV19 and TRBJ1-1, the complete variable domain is DGGITQSPKYLFRKEGQNVTLSCEQNLNHDAMYWYRQDPGQGLRLIYYSQIVNDFQKGDIAEGYSVSREKKESFPLTVTSAQKNPTAFYLCASSDSGTMNTEAFFGQGTRLTVV.